This T cell receptor (beta chain) was identified in a study of patients and donors after allogeneic stem cell transplantation. TCRdb itself ran the RT-PCR reads through MiXCR, one entry per CDR3 protein. This sample yields a few hundred thousand distinct CDR3 sequences, of which 11% to 15% are seen a single time; roughly 11% belongs to the top ten. The receptor's source is a human donor who was either an allogeneic HSCT recipient or a stem cell or donor lymphocyte infusion donor (not recorded which). It is not recorded whose cells these are; they may come from a transplant donor. Sequenced sample: blood, either unsorted or a sorted T cell fraction (not recorded which).

The CDR3 loop reads CASSQSFQAYNEQFF. CDR3 DNA sequence: TGTGCCAGCAGCCAATCATTCCAGGCATACAATGAGCAGTTCTTC. The chain carries TRBV3-1 and TRBJ2-1; no clear D gene. The V end lost 2 bases, the J end lost 4 bases, and 12 bases lay between the germline ends. CDR3 length: 15 residues. Germline V lookup: CDR1 LGHDT, CDR2 YNNKEL (reference sequence).